This TCR beta chain was captured by sequencing in a study of blood T cell repertoires in COVID-19. Libraries were prepared by immunoSEQ multiplex PCR; TCRdb keeps only in-frame clonotypes and omits some of them. The repertoire holds fewer than 40,000 clones, with 88% as singletons. The V end was cut by 0 bases, the J end by 4 bases, with 10 bases between. Germline assignment: CDR1 SGHKS and CDR2 YYEKEE (reference sequence). The CDR3 is 14 amino acids. The receptor was derived from a woman aged 70-85 years with active COVID-19. The sequencing input was peripheral blood. The chain uses TRBV5-5 and TRBJ2-5, with TRBD2 as a possible D gene (6 bases). In DNA form, the CDR3 reads TGTGCCAGCAGCTTGGACGGGACTCGAGAGACCCAGTACTTC. This sequence encodes CASSLDGTRETQYF.